This T cell receptor beta chain was sequenced for a study of vaccination effects on CD4 cells after COVID-19. Using viral peptide pools, the ViraFEST assay grew out antigen-specific CD4+ T cells prior to sequencing. Cells that had been cultured for 9 to 10 days were the source of isolated CD4+ T cells. Each participant was given two doses of one vaccine (BNT162b2 or mRNA-1273). Supplemented with about 10 IU/ml IL-2 and 9.5 to 10 ug/ml peptides, around 2 million PBMC per well were kept in culture. Days 3 and 7 were when half the medium was replaced with IL-2 medium. Turning to this clone: Its antigen is unknown.

Assay used: immunoSEQ multiplex PCR; TCRdb lists only in-frame clones, some missing. The sample contains around 69,000 clones, around 70% of which appear only once. This CDR3 has 15 residues. The junction had 3 bases not matched to a gene; V was cut back by 3 bases and J by 4 bases. In germline, CDR1 is LGHDT, CDR2 YNNKEL (reference sequence). The specimen comprised CD4+ T cells from PBMCs cultured with HCoV-229E spike peptides, sampled after COVID-19 vaccination. The chain has TRBV3-1 (or the pseudogene TRBV3-2) and TRBJ2-3, with 11 bases that match TRBD2. The sequence came from a human donor who received a COVID-19 vaccine. CDR3 loop: CASSHSGGAADTQYF. CDR3 coding DNA: TGTGCCAGCAGCCATAGCGGGGGGGCTGCAGATACGCAGTATTTT.